Shown below are 13 T cell receptor beta chains from a single sample sequenced in a study of CD8 T cells in ankylosing spondylitis. TCRdb independently ran MiXCR on the 5' RACE reads; one entry per CDR3 protein. The sample consists of around 120,000 distinct CDR3 sequences, roughly 13% of them appearing once. Sequenced input: blood, either unsorted or a sorted T cell fraction (not recorded which). The receptors were gathered from a female donor with ankylosing spondylitis or in good health (not recorded which).

The table lists this clonotype with many counts. The chain has TRBV2 and TRBJ1-5; D remains unclear. Trimming took off 3 bases at V and 0 bases at J, with 9 bases between the two ends. CDR3 length: 15 residues. Germline lookup yields CDR1 SNHLY and CDR2 FYNNEI. For the CDR3, the DNA is TGTGCCAGCAGTGACGGTAGAAATAGCAATCAGCCCCAGCATTTT. Encoded protein: CASSDGRNSNQPQHF.

This clonotype was detected ten times or more. The chain uses TRBV7-8 and TRBJ1-6; 8 bases match TRBD1. Germline V gives CDR1 SGHVS, CDR2 FQNEAQ. V trimming: 3 bases; J trimming: 8 bases; junction bases outside the gene matches: 9. This CDR3 spans 16 amino acids. The CDR3 DNA reads TGTGCCAGCAGCTTTTTGGAAAACAGGGGGGATTCACCCCTCCACTTT. Translated: CASSFLENRGDSPLHF.

This clonotype occurred many times. The genes are TRBV5-1 and TRBJ2-2; TRBD1 is a possible D gene (6 bases). Trimming removed 3 bases from V and 2 bases from J, with 20 bases in between. Germline assignment: CDR1 SGHRS and CDR2 YFSETQ. There are 18 residues in the CDR3. This CDR3 is CASSSWTEPQGNTGELFF. The DNA of the CDR3 is TGCGCCAGCAGCTCCTGGACAGAACCCCAAGGCAACACCGGGGAGCTGTTTTTT.

The rearrangement links TRBV20-1 to TRBJ1-4; D unresolved. With 2 bases removed from V and 0 bases from J, the gap between germline ends came to 13 bases. The germline gives CDR1 DFQATT, CDR2 SNEGSKA (reference sequence). The CDR3 extends over 16 amino acids. CDR3 protein: CSARIRGAATNEKLFF. Written as DNA, the CDR3 is TGCAGTGCTAGAATTCGCGGCGCGGCAACTAATGAAAAACTGTTTTTT.

There are many counts of this clonotype. This sequence joins TRBV12-3 or TRBV12-4 and TRBJ2-7, with 9 bases that match TRBD1. The CDR3 covers 18 residues. The J segment lost 3 bases and the V segment lost 4 bases, leaving 16 bases of the junction unmatched. The CDR3 is CASSSRWSADRGFYEQYF. CDR3 nucleotide sequence: TGTGCCAGCAGTTCAAGGTGGTCCGCGGACAGGGGTTTCTACGAGCAGTACTTC.

J is TRBJ2-2 and V is TRBV6-1; TRBD2 aligns across 8 bases. V dropped 10 bases and J dropped 6; count of bases not matched to a gene: 13. Looked up from germline, CDR1 is MNHNS and CDR2 is SASEGT. The CDR3 runs to 15 residues. CDR3 sequence: CAIKPGLAWPGELFF. CDR3 in DNA: TGTGCCATTAAACCCGGACTAGCCTGGCCCGGGGAGCTGTTTTTT.

This clonotype was picked up a small number of times. The junction departs from the called germline gene at one end, perhaps through a read error. The genes are TRBV7-9 and TRBJ1-4, with D maybe TRBD1 (6 bases). Germline CDR1 is SEHNR and CDR2 is FQNEAQ (reference sequence). CDR3 size: 14 residues. The CDR3 DNA sequence: TGTCCCAGCTCTGGTGACAATCAGGGGGAAAAACTGTTTTTT. Its protein product is CPSSGDNQGEKLFF.

A few counts support this clonotype. This chain uses TRBV5-1 with TRBJ2-1, with 8 bases aligning to TRBD2. This CDR3 comprises 14 residues. Germline CDR1 SGHRS, CDR2 YFSETQ. V was pared by 2 bases and J by 5 bases, with 3 bases of the junction left unmatched. As DNA, the CDR3 is TGCGCCAGCAGCTTTAGCGGGGTCGACAATGAGCAGTTCTTC. It translates to CASSFSGVDNEQFF.

In this sample, this clonotype turned up many times. V gene TRBV6-5 combines with J gene TRBJ2-7; the match to TRBD2 covers 11 bases. The V gene end was trimmed by 1 base and the J gene end by 3 bases; junction bases not matched to a gene: 8. Germline V gene lookup returns CDR1 MNHEY and CDR2 SVGAGI. This CDR3 comprises 17 residues. The CDR3 DNA reads as TGTGCCAGCAGTTACTACGGTGAAACTAGCGGGAGCTACGAGCAGTACTTC. It is translated as CASSYYGETSGSYEQYF.

V usage is TRBV20-1 and J usage is TRBJ2-5; the match to TRBD2 covers 7 bases. The V gene's germline CDR1 is DFQATT and CDR2 SNEGSKA (reference sequence). Losses at the gene ends were 2 bases for V and 1 base for J; bases not matched to a gene: 4. The CDR3 covers 14 residues. CDR3 loop: CSARFSGSQETQYF. DNA for the CDR3: TGCAGTGCTAGATTTAGCGGGTCCCAAGAGACCCAGTACTTC.

This clonotype turned up a few times. The rearrangement links TRBV5-6 to TRBJ2-1; TRBD2 agrees at 8 bases. V dropped 0 bases and J dropped 7; count of bases not matched to a gene: 9. This CDR3 spans 16 amino acids. CDR1 SGHDT and CDR2 YYEEEE come from the germline V gene. The CDR3 loop reads CASSLAGGAGNNEQFF. The CDR3 nucleotides read TGTGCCAGCAGCTTGGCCGGGGGGGCTGGGAATAATGAGCAGTTCTTC.

Comment on this clonotype: Germline and junction disagree at one end, which may indicate a read error. In nucleotides, the CDR3 is TGTGCCTGGGGTTCAGATAGCGTCAAGAACTACAATAAGCAGTTCTTC. Its translation is CAWGSDSVKNYNKQFF. The V call is TRBV30, the J call TRBJ2-1; a weak D match, TRBD2 (5 bases). This CDR3 contains 16 residues. Germline loops: CDR1 GTSNPN, CDR2 SVGIG (reference sequence).

This clonotype was recorded at least ten times. The V call is TRBV29-1, the J call TRBJ1-1, with 7 bases lining up with TRBD1. The CDR3 length is 11 residues. J lost 6 bases, V lost 7 bases, and 5 bases had no gene match. CDR1 SQVTM and CDR2 ANQGSEA come from the germline V gene. The CDR3 nucleotides read TGCAGCGGGCACAGGGGTTCTGAAGCTTTCTTT. The encoded protein is CSGHRGSEAFF.